This TCR beta chain was profiled in a study of tumor T cells in aggressive B-cell lymphoma. Trimming shortened V by 6 bases and J by 2 bases, and 10 bases separated the two germline ends. In germline, CDR1 is MNHEY, CDR2 SVGAGI. The CDR3 totals 13 residues. Using immunoSEQ multiplex PCR, the repertoire was profiled, and TCRdb retains in-frame clones only, with some absent. The data contain about 5,600 clones, approximately 80% of them seen just once; the ten biggest clones take up approximately 2.9%. The chain links TRBV6-5 to TRBJ1-2, with D possibly being TRBD1 (6 bases). This TCR came from an adult with diffuse large B cell lymphoma. Sequenced material: tumor tissue. This CDR3 reads CASSLQGNYGYTF. The CDR3 coding sequence is TGTGCCAGCAGCCTTCAGGGGAACTATGGCTACACCTTC.